One sample yielded the 32 T cell receptor beta chains listed below, sequenced in a study of blood T cells in healthy people across ages. A sample-barcoded 5' primer and a J-beta primer mix were used in a second PCR of about 7 to 11 cycles. One entry per CDR3 protein, called by TCRdb with MiXCR from the 5' RACE reads. The sample lists about 1,800,000 distinct CDR3 sequences, roughly 28% occurring once. The sample comprised blood. The receptors derive from a woman aged 25 to 39 in good health.

This clonotype was seen more than once but under ten times. The V gene is TRBV5-1, the J gene TRBJ2-5; possibly TRBD2 for D (5 bases). Trimming took 5 bases from V and 11 from J, leaving 13 bases between them. Germline CDR1 is SGHRS and CDR2 is YFSETQ. The CDR3 loop spans 11 amino acids. This chain's CDR3 is CASRLGMEQYF. The CDR3 nucleotides are TGCGCCAGCAGGCTCGGGATGGAGCAGTACTTC.

The chain combines TRBV12-3 or TRBV12-4 with TRBJ2-5; D may be TRBD2 (6 bases). This CDR3 contains 15 residues. V lost 5 bases and J lost 1, with 14 bases in between. DNA for the CDR3: TGTGCCAGCAGTGCCCGACTGGGGGGCCAAGAGACCCAGTACTTC. Translated, it gives CASSARLGGQETQYF.

This clonotype was observed at least ten times. The chain combines TRBV6-5 with TRBJ2-7, with 10 bases that match TRBD1. Looked up from germline, CDR1 is MNHEY and CDR2 is SVGAGI. CDR3 length: 14 amino acids. J gave up 4 bases and V 2 bases, and 2 bases lay outside the gene matches. The DNA of the CDR3 is TGTGCCAGCAGTTACAGGACAGGGGGGTACGAGCAGTACTTC. Translation: CASSYRTGGYEQYF.

As regards this clonotype: The conserved final phenylalanine or tryptophan is absent from the CDR3, which likely points to a read error. The chain recombines TRBV7-9 with TRBJ2-7; 8 positions match TRBD2. TRBJ2-5 explains the end of the DNA better; the J call may be wrong. This CDR3 region has 14 residues. CDR1 SEHNR and CDR2 FQNEAQ come from the germline V gene (reference sequence). The CDR3 region is CATSRRGDWETQYY. CDR3 coding DNA: TGTGCCACCTCTCGGCGGGGGGACTGGGAGACCCAGTACTAC.

This clonotype was recorded many times. This sequence joins TRBV6-6 and TRBJ2-7; 7 bases are shared with TRBD2. The V gene end was trimmed by 4 bases and the J gene end by 2 bases; junction bases not matched to a gene: 11. Germline V gene lookup returns CDR1 MNHNY and CDR2 SVGAGI (reference sequence). The CDR3 totals 16 residues. As DNA, the CDR3 is TGTGCCAGCAGTTCCCTCTTGCGGGAGCTGACCTACGAGCAGTACTTC. This gives the protein CASSSLLRELTYEQYF.

The chain uses TRBV29-1 and TRBJ2-3; 10 nucleotides align to TRBD2. The CDR3 spans 13 residues. From germline, CDR1 is SQVTM and CDR2 ANQGSEA. Losses at the gene ends were 5 bases for V and 13 bases for J; bases not matched to a gene: 12. CDR3: CSVRPSGSAGKYF. CDR3 sequence (DNA): TGCAGCGTTCGCCCTAGCGGGAGTGCGGGAAAGTATTTT.

This sequence joins TRBV6-2 or TRBV6-3 and TRBJ1-5, with TRBD1 matching over 7 bases. The junction had 10 bases not matched to a gene; V was cut back by 1 base and J by 1 base. Germline assignment: CDR1 MNHEY and CDR2 SVGEGT. The CDR3 runs to 18 residues. Here the CDR3 DNA reads TGTGCCAGCAGTTACTTCCCTCAGGGGGAGTTCAGCAATCAGCCCCAGCATTTT. Amino acids: CASSYFPQGEFSNQPQHF.

This clonotype came up many times. The genes are TRBV20-1 and TRBJ2-7; TRBD2 agrees at 9 bases. The junction had 6 bases not matched to a gene; V was cut back by 0 bases and J by 3 bases. This CDR3 region has 15 residues. Germline CDR1 DFQATT, CDR2 SNEGSKA (reference sequence). CDR3 residues: CSAREQLAGFYEQYF. DNA for the CDR3: TGCAGTGCTAGAGAACAACTAGCGGGTTTCTACGAGCAGTACTTC.

This clonotype was found a few times. The rearrangement uses TRBV7-3 and TRBJ2-5, with 9 bases fitting TRBD1. This CDR3 has 15 amino acids. J was trimmed by 5 bases and V by 2 bases; bases with no gene match: 6. CDR1 is SGHTA and CDR2 is FQGTGA in the germline V gene. CDR3 residues: CASSLGTGLGETQYF. The CDR3 DNA sequence: TGTGCCAGCAGCTTAGGGACAGGGCTCGGGGAGACCCAGTACTTC. Looking up the rest from reference TRBV7-3 and TRBJ2-5 gives the full variable domain: GAGVSQTPSNKVTEKGKYVELRCDPISGHTALYWYRQSLGQGPEFLIYFQGTGAADDSGLPNDRFFAVRPEGSVSTLKIQRTERGDSAVYLCASSLGTGLGETQYFGPGTRLLVL.

The chain employs TRBV6-2 or TRBV6-3 and TRBJ1-2; the D is unclear. Germline values: CDR1 MNHEY, CDR2 SVGEGT. The CDR3 totals 15 residues. The V and J ends lost 0 bases and 6 bases respectively, with 14 bases between them. CDR3 in amino acids: CASSYSMTQNDGYTF. The DNA for the CDR3 is TGTGCCAGCAGTTACTCGATGACACAGAACGATGGCTACACCTTC.

V usage is TRBV10-3 and J usage is TRBJ1-3, with a tentative D call TRBD1 (6 bases). The CDR3 runs 16 residues. Germline values: CDR1 ENHRY, CDR2 SYGVKD. V dropped 5 bases and J dropped 0 bases, with 14 bases sitting between them. The CDR3 is CAISRTAIISGNTIYF. The CDR3 DNA follows: TGTGCCATCAGTCGGACAGCGATAATCTCTGGAAACACCATATATTTT.

The rearrangement links TRBV30 to TRBJ1-2; TRBD1 aligns across 8 bases. J was trimmed by 4 bases and V by 3 bases; bases with no gene match: 7. CDR3 length: 14 amino acids. The V gene's germline CDR1 is GTSNPN and CDR2 SVGIG (reference sequence). The CDR3 reads CAWSPTGVPYGYTF. The CDR3, as DNA: TGTGCCTGGAGCCCGACAGGGGTCCCCTATGGCTACACCTTC. The variable domain in full, with the rest retrieved from reference TRBV30 and TRBJ1-2, is SQTIHQWPATLVQPVGSPLSLECTVEGTSNPNLYWYRQAAGRGLQLLFYSVGIGQISSEVPQNLSASRPQDRQFILSSKKLLLSDSGFYLCAWSPTGVPYGYTFGSGTRLTVV.

As concerns this clonotype: One end of the junction fails to match germline, which may point to a read error. The gene calls are TRBV28 and TRBJ2-3; 11 bases match TRBD2. The CDR3 sequence is 16 residues long. The V gene's germline CDR1 is MDHEN and CDR2 SYDVKM. The DNA of the CDR3 is TGTGCTAGCAGTACCTCTAGCGGGGGGATTGATTATACGCAGTATTTT. Protein product: CASSTSSGGIDYTQYF.

The chain links TRBV12-3 or TRBV12-4 to TRBJ1-1; D gene unclear. The CDR3 has 13 residues. The V end lost 1 base, the J end lost 11 bases, and 14 bases lay between the germline ends. CDR3 residues: CASSLEADYEAFF. The DNA of the CDR3 is TGTGCCAGCAGTTTAGAGGCCGATTACGAGGCTTTCTTT.

This clonotype has a handful of counts. The chain joins TRBV7-9 to TRBJ2-5; D gene ambiguous. Germline CDR1 is SEHNR and CDR2 is FQNEAQ (reference sequence). The V end lost 10 bases, the J end lost 1 base, and 16 bases lay between the germline ends. The CDR3 runs to 14 residues. The CDR3 sequence: CATPTGGSQETQYF. CDR3 coding DNA: TGTGCCACTCCGACCGGTGGAAGCCAAGAGACCCAGTACTTC.

Worth noting for this clonotype: A much larger clone is a single base away; this may be a read error. The chain has TRBV7-2 and TRBJ2-1; unclear D gene. The DNA end favors TRBJ2-7, so the J call may be wrong. Germline V gene data show CDR1 as SGHTA and CDR2 as FQGNSA. This CDR3 has 13 amino acids. CDR3 amino acids: CASSPSSYNEQYF. Written as DNA, the CDR3 is TGTGCCAGCAGCCCCAGCTCCTACAATGAGCAGTACTTC.

This clonotype has more than one count but fewer than ten. The chain combines TRBV5-1 with TRBJ1-2, with D perhaps TRBD1 (5 bases). CDR3 length: 14 residues. Trimming took 5 bases from V and 5 from J, leaving 16 bases between them. Germline CDR1 SGHRS, CDR2 YFSETQ. This chain's CDR3 is CASRPQGTLYGYTF. CDR3 nucleotides: TGCGCCAGCAGGCCTCAAGGGACCCTTTATGGCTACACCTTC.

A remark on this clonotype: A read error may explain this, as a much larger clone is one base away. The V gene is TRBV4-1, the J gene TRBJ1-5, with D maybe TRBD1 (5 bases). The germline gives CDR1 MGHRA, CDR2 YSYEKL. The CDR3 length is 14 residues. CDR3 nucleotides: TGCGCCAACAGCCAAAGCCAGGGTGATCAGCCCCAGCATTTT. It translates to CANSQSQGDQPQHF.

The gene calls are TRBV10-3 and TRBJ2-3; TRBD2 matches at 9 bases. Germline CDR1 and CDR2: ENHRY and SYGVKD. CDR3 length: 15 amino acids. V dropped 5 bases and J dropped 2; count of bases not matched to a gene: 5. The CDR3 loop is CAISQSGGTTDTQYF. The DNA for the CDR3 is TGTGCCATCAGTCAGAGCGGGGGGACCACAGATACGCAGTATTTT.

This clonotype was seen a few times. V is TRBV25-1 and J is TRBJ1-2; D call uncertain. Trimming removed 1 base from V and 4 bases from J, with 10 bases in between. Looked up from germline, CDR1 is MGHDK and CDR2 is SYGVNS. This CDR3 spans 14 amino acids. For the CDR3, the DNA is TGTGCCAGCAGTGAATTCACTCCACCCTATGGCTACACCTTC. Translating gives CASSEFTPPYGYTF.

This clonotype showed up many times. The chain joins TRBV7-2 to TRBJ2-3, with TRBD2 matching over 8 bases. V gave up 5 bases and J gave up 5 bases; unmatched junction bases: 6. The germline V gene encodes CDR1 SGHTA and CDR2 FQGNSA. The length of the CDR3 is 14 residues. As DNA, the CDR3 is TGTGCCAGCAGCCCTGGACTAGCTGGAGATACGCAGTATTTT. It translates to CASSPGLAGDTQYF.

There are many counts of this clonotype. The rearrangement links TRBV29-1 to TRBJ1-2, with D unresolved. This CDR3 has 11 amino acids. With 4 bases removed from V and 10 bases from J, the gap between germline ends came to 13 bases. Germline CDR1 SQVTM, CDR2 ANQGSEA. CDR3 sequence (DNA): TGCAGCGTTGGCCAGATTCAAGACTACACCTTC. Amino acids: CSVGQIQDYTF.

This chain connects TRBV20-1 to TRBJ2-5; 7 nucleotides match TRBD1. Trimming took 6 bases from V and 4 from J; bases not matched to a gene: 11. Germline values: CDR1 DFQATT, CDR2 SNEGSKA (reference sequence). The CDR3 runs to 14 residues. The CDR3 DNA reads as TGCAGTGCCCGCAGACAGGGCCCAAGAGAGACCCAGTACTTC. Translation: CSARRQGPRETQYF.

This sequence joins TRBV5-1 and TRBJ2-5; D gene unclear. Germline V gene data show CDR1 as SGHRS and CDR2 as YFSETQ. The CDR3 has 13 residues. Trimming left V 0 bases short and J 10 bases short, with 13 bases between. The CDR3, as DNA: TGCGCCAGCAGCTTGGACTATAAGAGAGGCCAGTACTTC. It yields the protein CASSLDYKRGQYF.

CDR3 sequence (DNA): TGTGCCAGCAGCTTCACGGGGGGGCAGCGCCACGAGCAGTACTTC. Its translation: CASSFTGGQRHEQYF. This sequence joins TRBV5-4 and TRBJ2-7; the match to TRBD2 covers 8 bases. The CDR3 is 15 amino acids. J was trimmed by 5 bases and V by 2 bases; bases with no gene match: 9. The V gene's germline CDR1 is SGHNT and CDR2 YYREEE (reference sequence). Variable domain in full (rest from reference TRBV5-4 and TRBJ2-7): ETGVTQSPTHLIKTRGQQVTLRCSSQSGHNTVSWYQQALGQGPQFIFQYYREEENGRGNFPPRFSGLQFPNYSSELNVNALELDDSALYLCASSFTGGQRHEQYFGPGTRLTVT.

This clonotype occurred many times. The V gene is TRBV13, the J gene TRBJ2-7, with TRBD2 identical over 8 bases. J lost 2 bases, V lost 2 bases, and 5 bases had no gene match. CDR1 and CDR2 (germline): PRHDT, FYEKMQ (reference sequence). The CDR3 consists of 15 residues. For the CDR3, the DNA is TGTGCCAGCAGCTTAAAGAGCGGGGGACCCTACGAGCAGTACTTC. As protein: CASSLKSGGPYEQYF.

This clonotype showed up many times. The chain has TRBV10-1 and TRBJ2-7; 9 positions agree with TRBD2. With 2 bases clipped from V and 2 bases from J, the junction kept 4 bases outside the gene matches. The V gene's germline CDR1 is WNHNN and CDR2 SYGVQD (reference sequence). The CDR3 runs to 15 residues. This CDR3 is CASSELAGTTYEQYF. The CDR3 coding sequence is TGCGCCAGCAGTGAGCTAGCGGGGACCACCTACGAGCAGTACTTC.

This clonotype occurred a few times. This chain links TRBV20-1 with TRBJ2-2; TRBD2 agrees at 8 bases. The CDR3 sequence is 17 residues long. The J segment lost 4 bases and the V segment lost 2 bases, leaving 12 bases of the junction unmatched. CDR1 and CDR2 from the germline V gene are DFQATT and SNEGSKA (reference sequence). The CDR3 DNA follows: TGCAGTGCTAGACCGATTGGAGCGGGGGACTCCACCGGGGAGCTGTTTTTT. It encodes CSARPIGAGDSTGELFF.

This clonotype was observed many times. The chain is built from TRBV6-5 and TRBJ2-7; either TRBD1 or TRBD2 may supply D (5 bases each). CDR1 is MNHEY, CDR2 SVGAGI, per germline. The CDR3 sequence is 13 residues long. V was pared by 6 bases and J by 3 bases, with 12 bases between. Written as DNA, the CDR3 is TGTGCCAGCAGCATCCGGGACGGCTACGAGCAGTACTTC. Translation: CASSIRDGYEQYF.

There are a few counts of this clonotype. CDR3 DNA: TGTGCCAGCAGGGTAGACCGATACTCCTACGAGCAGTACTTC. Protein: CASRVDRYSYEQYF. The chain combines TRBV2 with TRBJ2-7, with no clear D. V lost 6 bases to trimming and J lost 0 bases, with 12 bases between them. Germline CDR1 reads SNHLY; CDR2 reads FYNNEI. The CDR3 contains 14 residues.

This clonotype has at least ten counts. One end of the junction fails to match germline, which may point to a read error. The rearrangement links TRBV12-3 or TRBV12-4 to TRBJ2-1, with 12 bases matching TRBD2. The CDR3 runs 16 residues. The CDR3 is CARSLRLAGEGNEQFF. CDR3 coding DNA: TGTGCCAGAAGTTTACGACTAGCGGGAGAAGGAAATGAGCAGTTCTTC.

V is TRBV7-2 and J is TRBJ2-1; D gene uncertain. Trimming left V 3 bases short and J 2 bases short, with 8 bases between. Germline V CDR1 and CDR2: SGHTA, FQGNSA. This CDR3 comprises 14 residues. The CDR3 sequence: CASSFKRPYNEQFF. The CDR3 DNA is TGTGCCAGCAGCTTCAAACGCCCCTACAATGAGCAGTTCTTC.